This TCR beta chain was identified during a study of T cells in localized non-small cell lung cancer. Overall study results and limits: Clonality of T cells reached its maximum in uninvolved adjacent lung, surpassing tumor. Appearances in adjacent lung were noted for a median roughly 50 of the top 100 tumor clones.

J lost 0 bases, V lost 1 base, and 0 bases had no gene match. The germline CDR1 and CDR2 sequences are SGHTA and FQGTGA. CDR3 length: 15 residues. Turning to this clone: Antigen specificity is unknown.

Sequenced by immunoSEQ multiplex PCR; TCRdb stores in-frame clones only, minus some. The table shows tens of thousands of clones, with roughly 75% occurring only once. The sequence came from a man aged 35-75 years with stage II squamous cell lung carcinoma. The V call is TRBV7-3, the J call TRBJ2-1; 7 bases agree with TRBD2. The sample consisted of PBMCs, taken before any cancer treatment. The CDR3 spells CASSLRGGSYNEQFF. DNA for the CDR3: TGTGCCAGCAGCTTAAGGGGGGGCTCCTACAATGAGCAGTTCTTC.